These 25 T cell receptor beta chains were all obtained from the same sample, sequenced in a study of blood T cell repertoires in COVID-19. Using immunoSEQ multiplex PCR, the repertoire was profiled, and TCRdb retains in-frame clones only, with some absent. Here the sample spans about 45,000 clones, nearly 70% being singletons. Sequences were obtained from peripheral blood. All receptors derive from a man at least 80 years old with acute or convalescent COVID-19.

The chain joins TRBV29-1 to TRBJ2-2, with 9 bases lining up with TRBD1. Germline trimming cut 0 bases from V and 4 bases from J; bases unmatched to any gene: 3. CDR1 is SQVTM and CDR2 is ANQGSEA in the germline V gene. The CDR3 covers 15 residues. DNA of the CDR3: TGCAGCGTTGAAGAACTGACAGGGGGCACCGGGGAGCTGTTTTTT. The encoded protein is CSVEELTGGTGELFF.

The CDR3 sequence is CASSQDGTLNQPQHF. Written as DNA, the CDR3 is TGCGCCAGCAGCCAAGATGGGACATTGAATCAGCCCCAGCATTTT. This rearrangement joins TRBV4-1 to TRBJ1-5; possibly TRBD1 for D (6 bases). Germline CDR1 is MGHRA and CDR2 is YSYEKL. The CDR3 covers 15 residues. The V end lost 0 bases, the J end lost 4 bases, and 10 bases lay between the germline ends.

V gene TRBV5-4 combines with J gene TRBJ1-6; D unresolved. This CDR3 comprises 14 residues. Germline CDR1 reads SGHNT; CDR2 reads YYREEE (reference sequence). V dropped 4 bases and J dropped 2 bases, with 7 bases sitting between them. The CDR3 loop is CASSAETYNSPLHF. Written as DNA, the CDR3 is TGTGCCAGCAGCGCGGAGACCTATAATTCACCCCTCCACTTT.

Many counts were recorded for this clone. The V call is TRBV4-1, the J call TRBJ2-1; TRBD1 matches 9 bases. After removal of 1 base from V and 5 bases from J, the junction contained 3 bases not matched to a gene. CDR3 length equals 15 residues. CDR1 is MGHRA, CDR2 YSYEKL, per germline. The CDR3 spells CASSQGQGVNNEQFF. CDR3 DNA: TGCGCCAGCAGCCAAGGACAGGGGGTTAACAATGAGCAGTTCTTC.

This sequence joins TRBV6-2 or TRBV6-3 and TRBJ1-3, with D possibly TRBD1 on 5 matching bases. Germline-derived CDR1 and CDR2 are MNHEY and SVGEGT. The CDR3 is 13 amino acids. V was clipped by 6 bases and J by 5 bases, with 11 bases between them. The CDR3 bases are TGTGCCAGCAGCATGACAGAGCGAAACACCATATATTTT. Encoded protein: CASSMTERNTIYF.

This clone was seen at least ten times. In nucleotides, the CDR3 is TGTGCCAGCAGCTTGGGCGGAAATGAGCAGTTCTTC. Encoded protein: CASSLGGNEQFF. The chain links TRBV5-4 to TRBJ2-1; D ambiguous. V gave up 0 bases and J gave up 7 bases, with 5 bases separating them. CDR1 is SGHNT, CDR2 YYREEE, per germline (reference sequence). The CDR3 is 12 amino acids.

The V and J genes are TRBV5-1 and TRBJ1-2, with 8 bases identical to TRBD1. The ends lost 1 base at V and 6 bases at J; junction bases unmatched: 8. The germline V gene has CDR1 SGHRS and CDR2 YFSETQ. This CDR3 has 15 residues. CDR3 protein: CASSLTAGQADGYTF. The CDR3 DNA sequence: TGCGCCAGCAGCTTGACGGCGGGACAGGCGGATGGCTACACCTTC.

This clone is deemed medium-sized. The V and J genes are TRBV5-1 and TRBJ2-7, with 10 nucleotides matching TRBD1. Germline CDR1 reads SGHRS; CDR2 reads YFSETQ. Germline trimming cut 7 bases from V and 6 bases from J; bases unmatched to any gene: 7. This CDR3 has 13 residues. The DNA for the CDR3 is TGCGCCAGCCGCGGGGACAGGGGTTTCGAGCAGTACTTC. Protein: CASRGDRGFEQYF.

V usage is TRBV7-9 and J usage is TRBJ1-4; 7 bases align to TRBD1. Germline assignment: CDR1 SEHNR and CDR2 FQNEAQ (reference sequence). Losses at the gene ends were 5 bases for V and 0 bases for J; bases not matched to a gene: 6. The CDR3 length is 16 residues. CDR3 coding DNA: TGTGCCAGCAGCAGAGGACAGGAGGCAACTAATGAAAAACTGTTTTTT. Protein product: CASSRGQEATNEKLFF.

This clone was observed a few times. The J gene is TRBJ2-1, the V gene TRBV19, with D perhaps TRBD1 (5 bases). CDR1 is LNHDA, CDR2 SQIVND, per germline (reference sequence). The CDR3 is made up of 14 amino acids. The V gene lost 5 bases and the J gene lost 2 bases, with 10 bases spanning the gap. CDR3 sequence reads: CASSRQNTYNEQFF. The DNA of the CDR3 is TGTGCCAGTAGTCGACAGAACACCTACAATGAGCAGTTCTTC.

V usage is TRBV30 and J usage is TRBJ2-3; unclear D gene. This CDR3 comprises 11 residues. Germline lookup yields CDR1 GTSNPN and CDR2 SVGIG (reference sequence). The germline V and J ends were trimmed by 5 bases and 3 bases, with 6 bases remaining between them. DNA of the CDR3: TGTGCCTGGGGCTCTACAGATACGCAGTATTTT. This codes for CAWGSTDTQYF.

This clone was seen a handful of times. As DNA, the CDR3 is TGTGCCAGCAGTCCCTTCGACAGGGTAAACTATGGCTACACCTTC. It specifies CASSPFDRVNYGYTF. The rearrangement joins TRBV6-2 or TRBV6-3 to TRBJ1-2; 7 nucleotides agree with TRBD1. CDR1 MNHEY and CDR2 SVGEGT come from the germline V gene. This CDR3 contains 15 residues. V trimming: 5 bases; J trimming: 2 bases; junction bases outside the gene matches: 8.

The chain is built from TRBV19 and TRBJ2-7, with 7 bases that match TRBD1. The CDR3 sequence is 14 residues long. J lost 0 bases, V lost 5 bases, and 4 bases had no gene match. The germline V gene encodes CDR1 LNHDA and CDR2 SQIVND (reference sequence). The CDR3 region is CASSRQGSSYEQYF. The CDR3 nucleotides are TGTGCCAGTAGTCGACAGGGTAGCTCCTACGAGCAGTACTTC.

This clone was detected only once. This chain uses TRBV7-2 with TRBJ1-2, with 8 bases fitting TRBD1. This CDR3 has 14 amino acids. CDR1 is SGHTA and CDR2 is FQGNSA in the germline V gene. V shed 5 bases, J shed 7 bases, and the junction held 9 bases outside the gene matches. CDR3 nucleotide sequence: TGTGCCAGCAGCGCGGGACAGGCCCAGCTTGGCTACACCTTC. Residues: CASSAGQAQLGYTF.

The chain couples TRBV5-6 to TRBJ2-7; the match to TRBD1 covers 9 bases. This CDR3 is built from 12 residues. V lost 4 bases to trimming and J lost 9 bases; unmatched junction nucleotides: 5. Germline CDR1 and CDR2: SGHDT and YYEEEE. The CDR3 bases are TGTGCCAGCAGCACGGGACAGGGCATGCAGTACTTC. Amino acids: CASSTGQGMQYF. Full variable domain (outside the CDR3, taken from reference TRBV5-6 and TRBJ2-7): DAGVTQSPTHLIKTRGQQVTLRCSPKSGHDTVSWYQQALGQGPQFIFQYYEEEERQRGNFPDRFSGHQFPNYSSELNVNALLLGDSALYLCASSTGQGMQYFGPGTRLTVT.

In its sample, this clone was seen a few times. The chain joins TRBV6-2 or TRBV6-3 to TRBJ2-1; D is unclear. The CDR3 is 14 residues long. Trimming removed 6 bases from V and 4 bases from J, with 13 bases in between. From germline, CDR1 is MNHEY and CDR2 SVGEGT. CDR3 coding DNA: TGTGCCAGCAGCCTCGGCGGCGCATACAATGAGCAGTTCTTC. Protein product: CASSLGGAYNEQFF.

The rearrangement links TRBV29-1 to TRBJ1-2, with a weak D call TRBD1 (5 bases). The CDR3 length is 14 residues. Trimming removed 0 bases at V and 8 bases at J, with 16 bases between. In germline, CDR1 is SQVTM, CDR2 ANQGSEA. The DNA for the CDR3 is TGCAGCGTTGAAGATCAAACAGGACCTCAAGGCTACACCTTC. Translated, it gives CSVEDQTGPQGYTF.

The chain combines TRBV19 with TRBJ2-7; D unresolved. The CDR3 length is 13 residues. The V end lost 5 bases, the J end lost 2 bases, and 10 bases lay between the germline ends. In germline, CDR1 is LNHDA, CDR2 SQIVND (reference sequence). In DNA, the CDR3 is TGTGCCAGTAGTCCCCGGGTGGCCTACGAGCAGTACTTC. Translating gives CASSPRVAYEQYF. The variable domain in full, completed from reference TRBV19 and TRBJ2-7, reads DGGITQSPKYLFRKEGQNVTLSCEQNLNHDAMYWYRQDPGQGLRLIYYSQIVNDFQKGDIAEGYSVSREKKESFPLTVTSAQKNPTAFYLCASSPRVAYEQYFGPGTRLTVT.

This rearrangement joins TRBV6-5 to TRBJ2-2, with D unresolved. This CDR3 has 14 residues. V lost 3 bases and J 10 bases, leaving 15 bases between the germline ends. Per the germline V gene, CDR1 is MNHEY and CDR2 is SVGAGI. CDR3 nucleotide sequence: TGTGCCAGCAGTTATTTAGATCTCGGGTCGGAGCTGTTTTTT. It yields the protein CASSYLDLGSELFF.

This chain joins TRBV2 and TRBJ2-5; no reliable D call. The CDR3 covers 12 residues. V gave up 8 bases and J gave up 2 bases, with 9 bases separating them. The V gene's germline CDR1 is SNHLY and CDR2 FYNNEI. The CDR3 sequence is CASFVLQETQYF. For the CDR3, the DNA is TGTGCCAGCTTTGTTCTACAAGAGACCCAGTACTTC.

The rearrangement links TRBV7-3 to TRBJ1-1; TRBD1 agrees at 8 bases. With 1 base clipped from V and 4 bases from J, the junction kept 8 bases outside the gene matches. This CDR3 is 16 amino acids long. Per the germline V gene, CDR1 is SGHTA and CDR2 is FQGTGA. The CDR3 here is CASSLSADRGGTEAFF. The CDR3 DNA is TGTGCCAGCAGCTTAAGCGCCGACAGGGGAGGCACTGAAGCTTTCTTT.

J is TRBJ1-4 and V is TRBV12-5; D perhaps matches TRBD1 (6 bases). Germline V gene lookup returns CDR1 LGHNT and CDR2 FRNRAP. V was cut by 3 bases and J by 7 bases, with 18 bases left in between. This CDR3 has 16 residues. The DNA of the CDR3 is TGTGCTAGTGGTTTAACGCGGGGGCAAGGGACTGAAAAACTGTTTTTT. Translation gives CASGLTRGQGTEKLFF.

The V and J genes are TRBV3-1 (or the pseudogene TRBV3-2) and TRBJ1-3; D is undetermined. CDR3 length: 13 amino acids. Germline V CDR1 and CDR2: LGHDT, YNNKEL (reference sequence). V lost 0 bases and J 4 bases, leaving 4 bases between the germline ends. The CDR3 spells CASSQDQGNTIYF. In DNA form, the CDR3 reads TGTGCCAGCAGCCAAGATCAGGGAAACACCATATATTTT.

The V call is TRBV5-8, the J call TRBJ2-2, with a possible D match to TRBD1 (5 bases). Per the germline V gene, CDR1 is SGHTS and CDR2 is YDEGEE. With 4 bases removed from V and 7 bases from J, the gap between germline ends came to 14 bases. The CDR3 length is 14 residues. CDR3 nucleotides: TGTGCCAGCAGCCTACTTGTAGGGGACGGGGAGCTGTTTTTT. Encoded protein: CASSLLVGDGELFF.

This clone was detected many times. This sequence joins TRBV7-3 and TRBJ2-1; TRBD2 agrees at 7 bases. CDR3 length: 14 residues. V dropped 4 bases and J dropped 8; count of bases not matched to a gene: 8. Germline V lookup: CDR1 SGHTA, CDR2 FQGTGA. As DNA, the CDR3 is TGTGCCAGCAGCTCCGGACTAGGTGGGGATGAGCAGTTCTTC. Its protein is CASSSGLGGDEQFF.